The next 31 T cell receptor beta chains were all read from a single sample in a study of T cell responses to AZD1222 COVID-19 vaccine. Measured with immunoSEQ multiplex PCR; TCRdb has only the in-frame clones, and not every one. The table has under 170,000 clones, more than 90% seen once. Specimen: peripheral blood, collected 28 days after the second AZD1222 dose. These receptor sequences come from an adult who received the AZD1222 COVID-19 vaccine.

This clone was detected only once. The chain uses TRBV20-1 and TRBJ1-5; 8 positions agree with TRBD1. V shed 3 bases, J shed 6 bases, and the junction held 13 bases outside the gene matches. This CDR3 spans 16 amino acids. Germline CDR1 DFQATT, CDR2 SNEGSKA (reference sequence). CDR3 nucleotide sequence: TGCAGTGCTAGTAGGGTCTATCGGACAGGGACTCAGCCCCAGCATTTT. Protein product: CSASRVYRTGTQPQHF.

The rearrangement uses TRBV12-3 or TRBV12-4 and TRBJ1-4; D unclear. V gave up 10 bases and J gave up 11 bases, with 14 bases separating them. This CDR3 region has 11 residues. CDR3 region: CATRKSRKLFF. In nucleotides, the CDR3 is TGTGCCACCAGGAAGTCGCGGAAACTGTTTTTT.

This clone was recorded only once. The rearrangement links TRBV7-8 to TRBJ2-7; 7 bases are a match to TRBD2. Germline assignment: CDR1 SGHVS and CDR2 FQNEAQ. V was clipped by 4 bases and J by 3 bases; unmatched bases: 9. The CDR3 has 15 residues. DNA of the CDR3: TGTGCCAGCAGCTCAAAAGCGGGGTTTTACTACGAGCAGTACTTC. Translating it yields CASSSKAGFYYEQYF. The variable domain in full, with the rest retrieved from reference TRBV7-8 and TRBJ2-7, is GAGVSQSPRYKVAKRGQDVALRCDPISGHVSLFWYQQALGQGPEFLTYFQNEAQLDKSGLPSDRFFAERPEGSVSTLKIQRTQQEDSAVYLCASSSKAGFYYEQYFGPGTRLTVT.

The chain links TRBV20-1 to TRBJ1-5; D is ambiguous. The CDR3 totals 14 residues. Germline CDR1 reads DFQATT; CDR2 reads SNEGSKA (reference sequence). V shed 3 bases and J shed 0 bases, with 9 bases lying between them. The CDR3: CSASGDYSNQPQHF. Here the CDR3 DNA reads TGCAGTGCTAGTGGGGATTATAGCAATCAGCCCCAGCATTTT.

The V call is TRBV7-2, the J call TRBJ2-7; 9 bases are shared with TRBD1. After removal of 2 bases from V and 6 bases from J, the junction contained 8 bases not matched to a gene. The CDR3 runs 15 residues. Germline CDR1 is SGHTA and CDR2 is FQGNSA. CDR3 in amino acids: CASSLRRDRASEQYF. The CDR3 region has the DNA TGTGCCAGCAGCTTACGCCGGGACAGGGCGTCCGAGCAGTACTTC.

The chain recombines TRBV9 with TRBJ2-7, with 7 bases identical to TRBD2. Trimming removed 3 bases from V and 3 bases from J; junction bases left unmatched: 6. Germline V gene lookup returns CDR1 SGDLS and CDR2 YYNGEE. The CDR3 is 14 residues long. CDR3 loop: CASSEGGSVYEQYF. The CDR3, as DNA: TGTGCCAGCAGCGAGGGCGGGAGCGTCTACGAGCAGTACTTC.

This clone showed up many times. The V gene is TRBV12-3 or TRBV12-4, the J gene TRBJ1-2, with no clear D. The CDR3 runs to 13 residues. Trimming removed 4 bases at V and 3 bases at J, with 9 bases between. The chain's CDR3 is CASSYPLDYGYTF. For the CDR3, the DNA is TGTGCCAGCAGTTATCCCCTCGACTATGGCTACACCTTC.

The J gene is TRBJ2-3, the V gene TRBV27; D unresolved. Trimming removed 3 bases from V and 7 bases from J, with 11 bases in between. CDR3 length equals 13 residues. Germline V gene lookup returns CDR1 MNHEY and CDR2 SMNVEV (reference sequence). The CDR3 sequence is CASSFRNSNTQYF. The CDR3 DNA sequence: TGTGCCAGCAGTTTCAGAAACTCCAATACGCAGTATTTT.

The rearrangement uses TRBV29-1 and TRBJ2-3, with TRBD1 matching over 9 bases. Trimming took 0 bases from V and 2 from J; bases not matched to a gene: 12. Per germline, CDR1 SQVTM and CDR2 ANQGSEA. CDR3 length equals 18 residues. The CDR3 DNA sequence: TGCAGCGTTGAAGATATTCACCTCGGACAGGGGCCCACAGATACGCAGTATTTT. This sequence encodes CSVEDIHLGQGPTDTQYF.

The chain joins TRBV5-1 to TRBJ2-7; TRBD1 matches 8 bases. With V trimmed by 4 bases and J by 3 bases, 3 bases remained unmatched. Germline values: CDR1 SGHRS, CDR2 YFSETQ. CDR3 size: 13 residues. The CDR3 coding sequence is TGCGCCAGCAGCGGCGGACAGGGCTACGAGCAGTACTTC. Translating it yields CASSGGQGYEQYF. The variable domain in full, completed from reference TRBV5-1 and TRBJ2-7, reads KAGVTQTPRYLIKTRGQQVTLSCSPISGHRSVSWYQQTPGQGLQFLFEYFSETQRNKGNFPGRFSGRQFSNSRSEMNVSTLELGDSALYLCASSGGQGYEQYFGPGTRLTVT.

The chain combines TRBV9 with TRBJ2-2; D unclear. This CDR3 has 13 residues. Trimming removed 1 base from V and 6 bases from J, with 7 bases in between. CDR1 and CDR2 from the germline V gene are SGDLS and YYNGEE. The CDR3, as DNA: TGTGCCAGCAGCGTAACAGTCGCCGGGGAGCTGTTTTTT. Translated: CASSVTVAGELFF.

This clone was found a few times. The gene calls are TRBV10-1 and TRBJ2-1, with unresolved D. CDR3 length: 13 residues. The V end lost 2 bases, the J end lost 2 bases, and 4 bases lay between the germline ends. Germline V lookup: CDR1 WNHNN, CDR2 SYGVQD (reference sequence). The CDR3: CASSERPYNEQFF. The CDR3, as DNA: TGCGCCAGCAGTGAGAGGCCCTACAATGAGCAGTTCTTC.

The rearrangement joins TRBV10-3 to TRBJ1-1; D is ambiguous. The CDR3 has 17 amino acids. V lost 2 bases and J 0 bases, leaving 16 bases between the germline ends. Germline V gene data show CDR1 as ENHRY and CDR2 as SYGVKD. The CDR3 region is CAISEGPSRALNTEAFF. Written as DNA, the CDR3 is TGTGCCATCAGTGAGGGACCTTCGCGGGCGCTGAACACTGAAGCTTTCTTT.

This clone was seen more than once but under ten times. V is TRBV11-3 and J is TRBJ1-4, with a possible D match to TRBD1 (6 bases). Trimming took off 5 bases at V and 3 bases at J, with 13 bases between the two ends. The CDR3 is 15 amino acids. Germline CDR1 reads SGHNT; CDR2 reads YENEEA. This CDR3 reads CASSQTGAPNEKLFF. Written as DNA, the CDR3 is TGTGCCAGCAGCCAGACAGGCGCCCCTAATGAAAAACTGTTTTTT.

This chain connects TRBV3-1 (or the pseudogene TRBV3-2) to TRBJ1-5, with TRBD1 identical over 10 bases. The CDR3 spans 14 residues. Germline CDR1 and CDR2: LGHDT and YNNKEL (reference sequence). Trimming at V came to 4 bases and at J to 6 bases, leaving 3 bases not matched to a gene. The CDR3 coding sequence is TGTGCCAGCAGCCCAGGACAGGGGGGTCAGCCCCAGCATTTT. This gives the protein CASSPGQGGQPQHF.

This clone has a handful of counts. The V call is TRBV30, the J call TRBJ2-7; 7 nucleotides align to TRBD2. The CDR3 loop spans 14 amino acids. J was trimmed by 4 bases and V by 6 bases; bases with no gene match: 12. CDR1 is GTSNPN, CDR2 SVGIG, per germline (reference sequence). Here the CDR3 DNA reads TGTGCCTGCGTCACGACGAGCGGGGCATACGAGCAGTACTTC. Translation gives CACVTTSGAYEQYF.

The rearrangement joins TRBV11-3 to TRBJ2-3; no reliable D call. This CDR3 region has 14 residues. CDR1 and CDR2 (germline): SGHNT, YENEEA. V lost 8 bases and J lost 1, with 13 bases in between. The CDR3 DNA reads as TGTGCCAGCCGACCCTTCGCGCGCACAGATACGCAGTATTTT. Translating it yields CASRPFARTDTQYF.

V is TRBV2 and J is TRBJ1-3; D ambiguous. The CDR3 has 13 amino acids. V was shortened by 3 bases and J by 6 bases, with 9 bases between the two germline ends. In germline, CDR1 is SNHLY, CDR2 FYNNEI. The CDR3, as DNA: TGTGCCAGCAGTGACAGTCCGATAAACACCATATATTTT. Translated: CASSDSPINTIYF.

About this clone: This CDR3 fails to terminate in the conserved phenylalanine or tryptophan, so it likely reflects a read error. No DNA is shown, since the ends of the CDR3 on it are uncertain; the CDR3 is the one TCRdb lists. This chain connects TRBV3-1 (or the pseudogene TRBV3-2) to TRBJ2-3; the DNA was not compared with TRBD2, the D call given in the table. Including both end residues, the CDR3 is 14 amino acids long. Germline assignment: CDR1 LGHDT and CDR2 YNNKEL (reference sequence). CDR3 sequence: CASSAATPICHARY.

The chain recombines TRBV3-1 (or the pseudogene TRBV3-2) with TRBJ1-3; no clear D gene. Looked up from germline, CDR1 is LGHDT and CDR2 is YNNKEL (reference sequence). V lost 4 bases to trimming and J lost 9 bases, with 10 bases between them. The CDR3 consists of 12 residues. In DNA form, the CDR3 reads TGTGCCAGCAGCCCTCCGGCGGGCACCATATATTTT. Its protein product is CASSPPAGTIYF.

The rearrangement joins TRBV15 to TRBJ2-2, with D hard to call. V dropped 3 bases and J dropped 4 bases, with 15 bases sitting between them. The CDR3 totals 16 residues. Germline V gene lookup returns CDR1 LNHNV and CDR2 YYDKDF (reference sequence). DNA of the CDR3: TGTGCCACCAGCAGCAAAACAAGAGGCCGCACCGGGGAGCTGTTTTTT. This gives the protein CATSSKTRGRTGELFF.

The chain uses TRBV9 and TRBJ2-1, with a weak D call TRBD1 (5 bases). The V end lost 3 bases, the J end lost 2 bases, and 6 bases lay between the germline ends. The V gene's germline CDR1 is SGDLS and CDR2 YYNGEE. The CDR3 runs to 13 residues. Here the CDR3 reads CASSGQTYNEQFF. The CDR3, as DNA: TGTGCCAGCAGCGGACAGACCTACAATGAGCAGTTCTTC.

The rearrangement links TRBV19 to TRBJ2-1, with D perhaps TRBD1 (6 bases). Germline V gives CDR1 LNHDA, CDR2 SQIVND (reference sequence). V dropped 4 bases and J dropped 1 base, with 14 bases sitting between them. The CDR3 covers 16 residues. The CDR3 nucleotides are TGTGCCAGTAGTAAAGTGGGCAGGGGTTCCTACAATGAGCAGTTCTTC. This sequence encodes CASSKVGRGSYNEQFF.

This chain links TRBV11-2 with TRBJ1-1; the match to TRBD1 covers 7 bases. The germline gives CDR1 SGHAT, CDR2 FQNNGV. This CDR3 comprises 14 residues. Unmatched junction bases numbered 6, after V lost 1 base and J lost 7 bases. CDR3 DNA: TGTGCCAGCAGCTTAGTTTTCAGGGGGGGTGAAGCTTTCTTT. It specifies CASSLVFRGGEAFF.

This clone was counted a single time. The genes are TRBV10-3 and TRBJ2-7; no firm D call. CDR3 length: 18 amino acids. With 0 bases removed from V and 0 bases from J, the gap between germline ends came to 18 bases. Germline assignment: CDR1 ENHRY and CDR2 SYGVKD. The CDR3 region is CAISESGYGRSSSYEQYF. The CDR3 DNA is TGTGCCATCAGTGAGTCTGGGTATGGGCGGTCGAGCTCCTACGAGCAGTACTTC.

The genes are TRBV19 and TRBJ2-7; maybe TRBD2 (6 bases). Trimming cost V 1 base and J 2 bases, with 15 bases left between them. The CDR3 is 16 residues long. The germline CDR1 and CDR2 sequences are LNHDA and SQIVND (reference sequence). Here the CDR3 reads CASSIVGGRPAYEQYF. In nucleotides, the CDR3 is TGTGCCAGTAGTATAGTCGGGGGTCGCCCAGCCTACGAGCAGTACTTC.

The chain links TRBV18 to TRBJ1-4, with 11 bases aligning to TRBD1. Germline V gives CDR1 KGHSH, CDR2 LQKENI. The CDR3 consists of 13 residues. V lost 8 bases to trimming and J lost 7 bases; unmatched junction nucleotides: 3. CDR3: CASGQGAGEKLFF. The DNA of the CDR3 is TGTGCCAGCGGACAGGGGGCCGGTGAAAAACTGTTTTTT.

V gene TRBV2 combines with J gene TRBJ1-2; 7 nucleotides line up with TRBD1. CDR1 is SNHLY, CDR2 FYNNEI, per germline. J was trimmed by 4 bases and V by 5 bases; bases with no gene match: 7. The CDR3 spans 14 residues. The CDR3 reads CASSWTGATYGYTF. The CDR3 region has the DNA TGTGCCAGCAGTTGGACAGGTGCTACCTATGGCTACACCTTC.

The V gene is TRBV4-1, the J gene TRBJ2-7; TRBD2 might be the D (6 bases). Per germline, CDR1 MGHRA and CDR2 YSYEKL. Trimming pared 4 bases from V and 0 bases from J, leaving 10 bases between. The CDR3 has 14 amino acids. CDR3 in DNA: TGCGCCAGCAGCCGGGGGGAAAGCTCCTACGAGCAGTACTTC. The encoded protein is CASSRGESSYEQYF.

The chain combines TRBV12-5 with TRBJ2-3; 12 positions match TRBD2. Germline V CDR1 and CDR2: LGHNT, FRNRAP. There are 22 residues in the CDR3. With 1 base clipped from V and 6 bases from J, the junction kept 23 bases outside the gene matches. The CDR3 protein is CASGLAGRASGRASQGMDTQYF. Here the CDR3 DNA reads TGTGCTAGTGGTTTGGCAGGCCGGGCTAGCGGGAGGGCCTCACAGGGCATGGATACGCAGTATTTT.

V and J are TRBV7-8 and TRBJ1-3; D gene uncertain. CDR3 length: 15 residues. V lost 5 bases and J lost 2, with 13 bases in between. The germline CDR1 and CDR2 sequences are SGHVS and FQNEAQ. This CDR3 is CASSRLPEAGNTIYF. The CDR3 bases are TGTGCCAGCAGCCGTCTACCGGAGGCTGGAAACACCATATATTTT.